One sample yielded the 21 T cell receptor beta chains listed below, sequenced in a study of regulatory T cells in long-lasting Graves disease (dated by TCRdb to the early 2020s). Sample time point, as interpreted from the label and publication: persistent/refractory GD, antithyroid drugs over 5 years with positive TRAb. For both TCR sequencing and RNA sequencing, RNA was extracted from PBMCs in TRIzol. The protocol used for the library was multiplex PCR. TCRdb records Illumina HiSeq 4000 as the sequencer. iRepertoire HTBI primers and Arm-PCR amplification of CDR3 regions were used to construct TCR beta libraries. TCRdb applied fastp at Q25 and MiXCR to the public reads, then kept only in-frame beta chains. When rows share a CDR3 protein, they turn into one entry using the most common DNA and genes. A total of 450,000 or so distinct CDR3 sequences appear in this sample, 20% to 25% of them only once. The ten largest clones represent around 13% of the sample.

Sequences were derived from peripheral blood mononuclear cells (PBMCs), sampled when the disease was refractory, from a patient treated with antithyroid drugs. These TCRs come from a female donor with Graves disease.

This clonotype was picked up a small number of times. The CDR3 protein is CAWSTSLYEQYF. CDR3 sequence (DNA): TGTGCCTGGAGTACAAGTCTTTACGAGCAGTACTTC. The chain recombines TRBV30 with TRBJ2-7; the D is unclear. With 2 bases removed from V and 4 bases from J, the gap between germline ends came to 9 bases. CDR1 and CDR2 (germline): GTSNPN, SVGIG (reference sequence). The CDR3 consists of 12 residues. Drawing the rest from reference TRBV30 and TRBJ2-7, the complete variable domain is SQTIHQWPATLVQPVGSPLSLECTVEGTSNPNLYWYRQAAGRGLQLLFYSVGIGQISSEVPQNLSASRPQDRQFILSSKKLLLSDSGFYLCAWSTSLYEQYFGPGTRLTVT.

This clonotype showed up many times. The rearrangement links TRBV19 to TRBJ1-5; the match to TRBD1 covers 10 bases. The V gene end was trimmed by 8 bases and the J gene end by 3 bases; junction bases not matched to a gene: 10. The germline V gene has CDR1 LNHDA and CDR2 SQIVND (reference sequence). This CDR3 contains 16 residues. The CDR3 bases are TGTGCCAGTGCGACAGGGGGCGCGGAAGACAATCAGCCCCAGCATTTT. Its protein product is CASATGGAEDNQPQHF. The variable domain in full, with the rest retrieved from reference TRBV19 and TRBJ1-5, is DGGITQSPKYLFRKEGQNVTLSCEQNLNHDAMYWYRQDPGQGLRLIYYSQIVNDFQKGDIAEGYSVSREKKESFPLTVTSAQKNPTAFYLCASATGGAEDNQPQHFGDGTRLSIL.

The V and J genes are TRBV6-1 and TRBJ1-2; D possibly corresponds to TRBD1 (6 bases). The ends were cut back, 10 bases at V and 4 bases at J, with 19 bases in the middle. Germline values: CDR1 MNHNS, CDR2 SASEGT. The CDR3 is made up of 14 amino acids. CDR3 protein: CATAGATVFYGYTF. The CDR3, as DNA: TGTGCCACCGCGGGGGCAACGGTTTTCTATGGCTACACCTTC.

The table lists this clonotype with a few counts. The rearrangement links TRBV27 to TRBJ2-7; perhaps TRBD1 as D (6 bases). The CDR3 spans 13 residues. The V end lost 5 bases, the J end lost 7 bases, and 15 bases lay between the germline ends. Germline values: CDR1 MNHEY, CDR2 SMNVEV (reference sequence). CDR3 protein: CASSQNRAEEQYF. CDR3 coding DNA: TGTGCCAGCAGTCAGAACAGGGCGGAGGAGCAGTACTTC.

This clonotype was counted only a few times. The chain links TRBV10-3 to TRBJ1-1, with unresolved D. Trimming pared 6 bases from V and 3 bases from J, leaving 8 bases between. The CDR3 runs 12 residues. Germline V lookup: CDR1 ENHRY, CDR2 SYGVKD. CDR3 DNA: TGTGCCATCAGGGACGGGGACACTGAAGCTTTCTTT. Translating it yields CAIRDGDTEAFF.

This clonotype was counted at least ten times. This rearrangement joins TRBV7-3 to TRBJ2-7; the D gene is possibly TRBD2 (6 bases). Germline CDR1 is SGHTA and CDR2 is FQGTGA. This CDR3 is built from 13 residues. Between the trimmed V and J ends, which lost 5 bases and 6 bases, there was a span of 14 bases. CDR3 nucleotide sequence: TGTGCCAGCAGCCGCATCCCCGGGGGCGAGCAGTACTTC. Residues: CASSRIPGGEQYF.

This clonotype was counted once. The chain has TRBV27 and TRBJ2-7, with 12 bases matching TRBD2. V was clipped by 3 bases and J by 11 bases; unmatched bases: 11. The germline V gene encodes CDR1 MNHEY and CDR2 SMNVEV (reference sequence). The CDR3 length is 15 residues. CDR3 sequence reads: CASSFSDSGLAGKYF. The CDR3 region has the DNA TGTGCCAGCAGTTTCAGCGACTCAGGACTAGCGGGAAAGTACTTC.

Points on this clonotype: A much larger clone sits a single nucleotide away, making a read error possible. This chain links TRBV7-2 with TRBJ1-2, with 7 bases lining up with TRBD1. Germline V gene sequence: CDR1 SGHTA, CDR2 FQGNSA. This CDR3 region has 12 residues. Here the CDR3 DNA reads TGTGCCAGCAGTGGACAGGACTATGGCCACACCTTC. This encodes CASSGQDYGHTF.

The chain combines TRBV7-9 with TRBJ1-4; D gene uncertain. Trimming removed 5 bases from V and 6 bases from J, with 16 bases in between. The CDR3 covers 15 residues. The germline V gene encodes CDR1 SEHNR and CDR2 FQNEAQ (reference sequence). As DNA, the CDR3 is TGTGCCAGCAGCCCACTGGGGAGTGAGGATGAAAAACTGTTTTTT. Encoded protein: CASSPLGSEDEKLFF. Together with reference TRBV7-9 and TRBJ1-4, the CDR3 gives the full variable domain: DTGVSQNPRHKITKRGQNVTFRCDPISEHNRLYWYRQTLGQGPEFLTYFQNEAQLEKSRLLSDRFSAERPKGSFSTLEIQRTEQGDSAMYLCASSPLGSEDEKLFFGSGTQLSVL.

On this clonotype itself: A clone one base away is much larger, so this may be a read error. The V gene is TRBV11-2, the J gene TRBJ2-5, with D unresolved. Germline values: CDR1 SGHAT, CDR2 FQNNGV. The CDR3 is made up of 15 amino acids. As DNA, the CDR3 is TGTGTCAGCAGCTTAGTGGGCAGTCGCGAAGAGACCCAGTACTTC. It translates to CVSSLVGSREETQYF.

This clonotype was recorded a few times. The gene calls are TRBV28 and TRBJ2-2; 8 bases align to TRBD2. Germline trimming cut 11 bases from V and 2 bases from J; bases unmatched to any gene: 13. This CDR3 contains 16 residues. Germline V gene sequence: CDR1 MDHEN, CDR2 SYDVKM. Written as DNA, the CDR3 is TGTGCCGGATGGGGGGCGGGGGGCCCAAACACCGGGGAGCTGTTTTTT. It translates to CAGWGAGGPNTGELFF.

The sample holds many counts of this clonotype. The rearrangement uses TRBV28 and TRBJ1-2; TRBD1 aligns across 8 bases. CDR1 MDHEN and CDR2 SYDVKM come from the germline V gene. V gave up 5 bases and J gave up 7 bases; unmatched junction bases: 9. The CDR3 loop spans 14 amino acids. The CDR3 coding sequence is TGTGCCAGCAGTACACAGGGGGGTCTCGGTGGCTACACCTTC. It is translated as CASSTQGGLGGYTF.

This sequence joins TRBV12-3 or TRBV12-4 and TRBJ1-2, with 10 nucleotides matching TRBD1. The CDR3 consists of 15 residues. After removal of 8 bases from V and 4 bases from J, the junction contained 10 bases not matched to a gene. CDR3 nucleotides: TGTGCCAGCTCAATGGGACAGGGGAACCTCTATGGCTACACCTTC. It yields the protein CASSMGQGNLYGYTF.

This clonotype was seen repeatedly, ten times or more. The chain uses TRBV7-2 and TRBJ1-5; D is unclear. Per the germline V gene, CDR1 is SGHTA and CDR2 is FQGNSA. Trimming shortened V by 4 bases and J by 0 bases, and 13 bases separated the two germline ends. The CDR3 is 16 residues long. DNA of the CDR3: TGTGCCAGCAGCTCCGGTGGTGTGAATAGCAATCAGCCCCAGCATTTT. It translates to CASSSGGVNSNQPQHF.

This clonotype was seen at least ten times. This rearrangement joins TRBV28 to TRBJ1-2, with unresolved D. V gave up 5 bases and J gave up 5 bases, with 9 bases separating them. Germline V gene lookup returns CDR1 MDHEN and CDR2 SYDVKM. The CDR3 spans 12 residues. CDR3 in amino acids: CASSAVEYGYTF. The DNA of the CDR3 is TGTGCCAGCAGTGCTGTGGAATATGGCTACACCTTC.

This clonotype was seen once. An end of the junction does not agree with germline; a read error may underlie this. The chain is built from TRBV19 and TRBJ2-4; D is undetermined. This CDR3 is 13 amino acids long. The germline CDR1 and CDR2 sequences are LNHDA and SQIVND (reference sequence). The CDR3 here is CASSTDERNIRYF. For the CDR3, the DNA is TGTGCCAGTAGTACCGACGAGAGGAACATTCGGTACTTC.

This clonotype was seen ten or more times. The V and J genes are TRBV6-5 and TRBJ2-5; D remains unclear. Germline assignment: CDR1 MNHEY and CDR2 SVGAGI. Trimming left V 4 bases short and J 7 bases short, with 10 bases between. This CDR3 region has 12 residues. Here the CDR3 reads CASSSSSRTQYF. The DNA for the CDR3 is TGTGCCAGCAGTTCCAGCTCTCGGACCCAGTACTTC.

The chain recombines TRBV7-2 with TRBJ2-7; the match to TRBD1 covers 8 bases. The CDR3 covers 14 residues. V was pared by 5 bases and J by 4 bases, with 7 bases of the junction left unmatched. Per germline, CDR1 SGHTA and CDR2 FQGNSA. CDR3 nucleotides: TGTGCCAGCAGCCCAGGGGGCGCGGGGTACGAGCAGTACTTC. Its translation: CASSPGGAGYEQYF.

This clonotype was picked up a small number of times. The germline gene is not matched at one end of the junction; a read error may be the cause. This chain links TRBV5-5 with TRBJ1-2; D is ambiguous. The CDR3 runs to 11 residues. Germline values: CDR1 SGHKS, CDR2 YYEKEE (reference sequence). The CDR3, as DNA: TGTGCCAGCAGCTTGGAACTCAGTGTGGCCTTC. Translating it yields CASSLELSVAF.

In its sample, this clonotype was seen many times. This chain links TRBV6-1 with TRBJ2-5; D ambiguous. The CDR3 consists of 10 residues. V lost 8 bases and J lost 5, with 6 bases in between. CDR1 is MNHNS and CDR2 is SASEGT in the germline V gene. CDR3 DNA sequence: TGTGCCAGCGAGAAGGAGACCCAGTACTTC. Its translation is CASEKETQYF.

This clonotype was counted ten times or more. The chain's CDR3 is CASSRNRGLGYEQYF. The CDR3 region has the DNA TGTGCCAGCAGCCGGAACAGGGGGTTGGGCTACGAGCAGTACTTC. This rearrangement joins TRBV7-2 to TRBJ2-7; 8 nucleotides match TRBD1. The CDR3 loop spans 15 amino acids. Trimming removed 5 bases from V and 3 bases from J; junction bases left unmatched: 9. In germline, CDR1 is SGHTA, CDR2 FQGNSA.